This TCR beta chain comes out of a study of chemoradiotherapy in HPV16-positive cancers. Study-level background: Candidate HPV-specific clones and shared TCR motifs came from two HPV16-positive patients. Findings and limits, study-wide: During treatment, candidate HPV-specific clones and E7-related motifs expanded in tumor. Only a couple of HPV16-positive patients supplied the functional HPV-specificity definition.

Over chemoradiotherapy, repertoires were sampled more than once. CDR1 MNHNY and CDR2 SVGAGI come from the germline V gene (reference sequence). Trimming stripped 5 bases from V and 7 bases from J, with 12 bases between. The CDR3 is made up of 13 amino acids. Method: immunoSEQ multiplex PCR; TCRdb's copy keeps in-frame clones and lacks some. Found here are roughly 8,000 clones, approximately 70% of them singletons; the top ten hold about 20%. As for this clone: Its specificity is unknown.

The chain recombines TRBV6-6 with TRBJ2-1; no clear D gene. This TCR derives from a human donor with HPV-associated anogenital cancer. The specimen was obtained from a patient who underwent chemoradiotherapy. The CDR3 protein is CASSAPLTNEQFF. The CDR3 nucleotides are TGTGCCAGCAGTGCACCGCTGACGAATGAGCAGTTCTTC.